This T cell receptor (beta chain) is drawn from a study of blood T cell repertoires in COVID-19. Enrolled through a virtual design, the participants were between about 18 and 100 years of age and came from about two dozen US areas. In assigning cohorts, the study relied on participant-reported clinical history. Recovery meant two consecutive negative NP/OP PCR tests, professional clearance, or resolved symptoms. Sequencing was performed with immunoSEQ multiplex PCR; in TCRdb, only in-frame clones are kept and a portion is missing. Of some 290,000 clones listed, roughly 89% are singletons. This sequence was found in a woman aged 30 to 39 who had recovered from COVID-19. The sequenced sample consisted of PBMCs or T cells enriched from blood (not recorded which).

The CDR3 spells CASSPLGGNYGYTF. The DNA of the CDR3 is TGTGCCAGCTCACCTCTGGGGGGAAACTATGGCTACACCTTC. The chain carries TRBV18 and TRBJ1-2; tentatively, D is TRBD1 (5 bases). CDR1 and CDR2 from the germline V gene are KGHSH and LQKENI. The CDR3 runs 14 residues. V lost 3 bases to trimming and J lost 2 bases, with 10 bases between them.